This T cell receptor beta chain was recorded in a study of T cell responses to AZD1222 COVID-19 vaccine. Germline assignment: CDR1 SGHVS and CDR2 FQNEAQ. V lost 4 bases, J lost 3 bases, and 18 bases lay in between. The CDR3 is 16 residues long. Assay: immunoSEQ multiplex PCR; the TCRdb copy retains only in-frame clones and omits some. This table has about 140,000 clones, roughly 90% appearing once. The source of this sequence is an adult in good health. The gene calls are TRBV7-8 and TRBJ1-1, with D unresolved. The specimen comprised peripheral blood, sampled on day 0 of AZD1222 vaccination. The CDR3 nucleotides read TGTGCCAGCAGCTCGACCACGACGCGCGGGGACACTGAAGCTTTCTTT. It translates to CASSSTTTRGDTEAFF. The full variable domain, rest sourced from reference TRBV7-8 and TRBJ1-1, is GAGVSQSPRYKVAKRGQDVALRCDPISGHVSLFWYQQALGQGPEFLTYFQNEAQLDKSGLPSDRFFAERPEGSVSTLKIQRTQQEDSAVYLCASSSTTTRGDTEAFFGQGTRLTVV.